A selection of T cell receptor beta chains follows, all from one sample in a study of CD8 T cells in ankylosing spondylitis. MiXCR was run by TCRdb on the 5' RACE reads, yielding one entry per CDR3 protein. The sample lists hundreds of thousands of distinct CDR3 sequences; roughly 27% were seen once. Sequencing was carried out using blood, either unsorted or a sorted T cell fraction (not recorded which). The receptors here all came from a male donor with ankylosing spondylitis. The CDR3 runs from the conserved cysteine through the conserved F or W. Fields, in order: CDR3 DNA, CDR3 protein, J gene, D gene, V gene, clone size. A D gene is named only where the DNA matches it firmly. Size is omitted from some rows. Given values are once, few, many or a class for expanded clones.

cdr3_nt: TGTGCCAGCAGTCAACGGACAGGGTTTGGCACAGATACGCAGTATTTT
cdr3_aa: CASSQRTGFGTDTQYF
j_call: TRBJ2-3
d_call: TRBD1
v_call: TRBV12-3/TRBV12-4
clone_size: NA

cdr3_nt: TGCGCCAGCAGCCCCCTCGGGCCCGGGACTAGCGGGAGATCTGATGAGCAGTTCTTC
cdr3_aa: CASSPLGPGTSGRSDEQFF
j_call: TRBJ2-1
d_call: TRBD2
v_call: TRBV5-1
clone_size: NA

cdr3_nt: TGTGCCAGCAGCCTCTGGACTAGCGGGAGGATCGATGAGCAGTTCTTC
cdr3_aa: CASSLWTSGRIDEQFF
j_call: TRBJ2-1
d_call: TRBD2
v_call: TRBV12-3/TRBV12-4
clone_size: NA

cdr3_nt: TGTGCCATCAGTGCGAGGAAGGAAGAGACCCAGTACTTC
cdr3_aa: CAISARKEETQYF
j_call: TRBJ2-5
d_call: NA
v_call: TRBV10-3
clone_size: NA

cdr3_nt: TGCAGCGTTGGGTGGCCCCAAGAGACCCAGTACTTC
cdr3_aa: CSVGWPQETQYF
j_call: TRBJ2-5
d_call: NA
v_call: TRBV29-1
clone_size: NA

cdr3_nt: TGTGCCAGCAGTGAAACTGGACCGGAGAACACTGAAGCTTTCTTT
cdr3_aa: CASSETGPENTEAFF
j_call: TRBJ1-1
d_call: NA
v_call: TRBV2
clone_size: NA

cdr3_nt: TGTGCCAGCAGCCAAGGGACATCCCAGTTCTTC
cdr3_aa: CASSQGTSQFF
j_call: TRBJ2-1
d_call: NA
v_call: TRBV14
clone_size: NA

cdr3_nt: TGTGCCAGCAGCGGACAGGGTTCACCCCTCCACTTT
cdr3_aa: CASSGQGSPLHF
j_call: TRBJ1-6
d_call: TRBD1
v_call: TRBV11-2
clone_size: many

cdr3_nt: TGCAGCGTTGACTTTGGGAACAGGCAAGAGACCCAGTACTTC
cdr3_aa: CSVDFGNRQETQYF
j_call: TRBJ2-5
d_call: NA
v_call: TRBV29-1
clone_size: few

cdr3_nt: TGTGCCAGCAGCGTTGACAGCCGAGCAACCTATGGCTACACCTTC
cdr3_aa: CASSVDSRATYGYTF
j_call: TRBJ1-2
d_call: NA
v_call: TRBV7-9
clone_size: few

cdr3_nt: TGCAGCGGGAGCGACCCCTCCTACAATGAGCAGTTCTTC
cdr3_aa: CSGSDPSYNEQFF
j_call: TRBJ2-1
d_call: NA
v_call: TRBV29-1
clone_size: few

cdr3_nt: TGTGCCAGCAGCTTGGCCATTCAGGGCGCCTCCTACAATGAGCAGTTCTTC
cdr3_aa: CASSLAIQGASYNEQFF
j_call: TRBJ2-1
d_call: NA
v_call: TRBV5-5
clone_size: few

cdr3_nt: TGTGCCAGCAGTCAGGTTATTCACCTGGGGGGTCCAGATACGCAGTATTTT
cdr3_aa: CASSQVIHLGGPDTQYF
j_call: TRBJ2-3
d_call: NA
v_call: TRBV6-1
clone_size: NA

cdr3_nt: TGTGCCAGCAGCTTGGTGGGGGCAACCACCGGGGAGCTGTTTTTT
cdr3_aa: CASSLVGATTGELFF
j_call: TRBJ2-2
d_call: NA
v_call: TRBV5-6
clone_size: NA

cdr3_nt: TGTGCCAGCAGCCAACCCATAGCGGCTACTAGCACAGATACGCAGTATTTT
cdr3_aa: CASSQPIAATSTDTQYF
j_call: TRBJ2-3
d_call: NA
v_call: TRBV4-2
clone_size: few

cdr3_nt: TGCAGTGCTCTTAAGGGCACTCCGGGCGGTGAGCAGTTCTTC
cdr3_aa: CSALKGTPGGEQFF
j_call: TRBJ2-1
d_call: NA
v_call: TRBV20-1
clone_size: NA

cdr3_nt: TGCAGTGCCCCCCGGCGCGCGTACCCAGATACGCAGTATTTT
cdr3_aa: CSAPRRAYPDTQYF
j_call: TRBJ2-3
d_call: NA
v_call: TRBV20-1
clone_size: NA

cdr3_nt: TGTGCCAGCTCGACGGGCAGTGACTATGGCTACACCTTC
cdr3_aa: CASSTGSDYGYTF
j_call: TRBJ1-2
d_call: NA
v_call: TRBV12-3/TRBV12-4
clone_size: NA

cdr3_nt: TGTGCCAGCAGCAAGGACGGCGGCCTAAACTCCTACAATGAGCAGTTCTTC
cdr3_aa: CASSKDGGLNSYNEQFF
j_call: TRBJ2-1
d_call: NA
v_call: TRBV21-1
clone_size: few

cdr3_nt: TGCAGCGTCAGTAGGACTGAAGCTTTCTTT
cdr3_aa: CSVSRTEAFF
j_call: TRBJ1-1
d_call: NA
v_call: TRBV29-1
clone_size: NA

cdr3_nt: TGTGCCAGCAGTCCTCGTCTGGGACACCTAAAGACCCAGTACTTC
cdr3_aa: CASSPRLGHLKTQYF
j_call: TRBJ2-5
d_call: NA
v_call: TRBV12-3/TRBV12-4
clone_size: many

cdr3_nt: TGCAGTGCTAGGAGGGCAGTCACAGATACGCAGTATTTT
cdr3_aa: CSARRAVTDTQYF
j_call: TRBJ2-3
d_call: NA
v_call: TRBV20-1
clone_size: NA

cdr3_nt: TGTGCCATCAGTGAGTCTGCAGGACAGGGGTTCGGCGAGCAGTACTTC
cdr3_aa: CAISESAGQGFGEQYF
j_call: TRBJ2-7
d_call: TRBD1
v_call: TRBV10-3
clone_size: few

cdr3_nt: TGTGCCACCAGCAGAGGTCCCGCTACCCCGGGCACCGGGGAGCTGTTTTTT
cdr3_aa: CATSRGPATPGTGELFF
j_call: TRBJ2-2
d_call: NA
v_call: TRBV15
clone_size: few

cdr3_nt: TGCAGTGCTAGAGGGTTGCGGGAGCCCTCAGATACGCAGTATTTT
cdr3_aa: CSARGLREPSDTQYF
j_call: TRBJ2-3
d_call: TRBD2
v_call: TRBV20-1
clone_size: NA

cdr3_nt: TGCGCCAGCAGCTTGGCGTCTGTTCCCGGGGAGCTGTTTTTT
cdr3_aa: CASSLASVPGELFF
j_call: TRBJ2-2
d_call: NA
v_call: TRBV5-1
clone_size: NA

cdr3_nt: TGCGCCAGCAGTACAGGGGAGGGTCGCGAAAAACTGTTTTTT
cdr3_aa: CASSTGEGREKLFF
j_call: TRBJ1-4
d_call: TRBD1
v_call: TRBV5-1
clone_size: few

cdr3_nt: TGTGCCAGCAGTTTCCCAGGGTTTAACTATGGCTACACCTTC
cdr3_aa: CASSFPGFNYGYTF
j_call: TRBJ1-2
d_call: NA
v_call: TRBV12-3/TRBV12-4
clone_size: many

cdr3_nt: TGCAGCGTCTCTGGGTGGGGGGGATCTGGAAACACCATATATTTT
cdr3_aa: CSVSGWGGSGNTIYF
j_call: TRBJ1-3
d_call: NA
v_call: TRBV29-1
clone_size: few

cdr3_nt: TGTGCCAGCAGCCCTCAAAGGGGGACCGGGGAAAAACTGTTTTTT
cdr3_aa: CASSPQRGTGEKLFF
j_call: TRBJ1-4
d_call: NA
v_call: TRBV7-9
clone_size: few

cdr3_nt: TGTGCCAGCAGTTTTAGTCCGATCATGTCCGTTGAGTTCTTC
cdr3_aa: CASSFSPIMSVEFF
j_call: TRBJ2-1
d_call: NA
v_call: TRBV27
clone_size: NA

cdr3_nt: TGCGCCAGCAGGGCTAGCGGAGCTCGGGGCACCGGGGAGCTGTTTTTT
cdr3_aa: CASRASGARGTGELFF
j_call: TRBJ2-2
d_call: TRBD2
v_call: TRBV10-1
clone_size: NA

cdr3_nt: TGCAGTGCTACGACAGGGGCCGATGGCTACACCTTC
cdr3_aa: CSATTGADGYTF
j_call: TRBJ1-2
d_call: TRBD1
v_call: TRBV20-1
clone_size: few

cdr3_nt: TGTGCCAGCGGCCTATGGGGGCAGACTGAAGCTTTCTTT
cdr3_aa: CASGLWGQTEAFF
j_call: TRBJ1-1
d_call: NA
v_call: TRBV5-5
clone_size: few

cdr3_nt: TGTGCCATCAGTGAGTCGAGACATGACACTGAAGCTTTCTTT
cdr3_aa: CAISESRHDTEAFF
j_call: TRBJ1-1
d_call: NA
v_call: TRBV10-3
clone_size: NA

cdr3_nt: TGCAGTGCCCCAGGGGGAGGTAACACAGATACGCAGTATTTT
cdr3_aa: CSAPGGGNTDTQYF
j_call: TRBJ2-3
d_call: NA
v_call: TRBV20-1
clone_size: few

cdr3_nt: TGCAGCGTCGAAGTAAGCGGTCAGCCCCAGCATTTT
cdr3_aa: CSVEVSGQPQHF
j_call: TRBJ1-5
d_call: NA
v_call: TRBV29-1
clone_size: NA

cdr3_nt: TGTGCCAGCACCCGGACTAGCGACAGCACAGATACGCAGTATTTT
cdr3_aa: CASTRTSDSTDTQYF
j_call: TRBJ2-3
d_call: NA
v_call: TRBV21-1
clone_size: NA

cdr3_nt: TGCAGTGCTAGACTAGCGGGAGGCCCTGGGGGCGACGAGCAGTACTTC
cdr3_aa: CSARLAGGPGGDEQYF
j_call: TRBJ2-7
d_call: TRBD2
v_call: TRBV20-1
clone_size: NA

cdr3_nt: TGTGCCAGCAGCTTTCCAGGGGAATCACCCCTCCACTTT
cdr3_aa: CASSFPGESPLHF
j_call: TRBJ1-6
d_call: NA
v_call: TRBV3-1
clone_size: NA

cdr3_nt: TGTGCCAGCAGCGTGGGACAGGGAAATGATGGCTACACCTTC
cdr3_aa: CASSVGQGNDGYTF
j_call: TRBJ1-2
d_call: TRBD1
v_call: TRBV9
clone_size: NA

cdr3_nt: TGTGCCACCAGCAGGTTGGGGACTAGCGGGAGGGTTACGCAGTATTTT
cdr3_aa: CATSRLGTSGRVTQYF
j_call: TRBJ2-3
d_call: TRBD2
v_call: TRBV15
clone_size: NA

cdr3_nt: TGTGCCAGTAGTAAGACAGGGATGGATACGCAGTATTTT
cdr3_aa: CASSKTGMDTQYF
j_call: TRBJ2-3
d_call: TRBD1
v_call: TRBV19
clone_size: NA

cdr3_nt: TGTGCCACCACATCACAGGCCTACAATGAGCAGTTCTTC
cdr3_aa: CATTSQAYNEQFF
j_call: TRBJ2-1
d_call: NA
v_call: TRBV2
clone_size: NA

cdr3_nt: TGTGCCAGCAGCTTCCTCCCGGGGTACGAGCAGTACTTC
cdr3_aa: CASSFLPGYEQYF
j_call: TRBJ2-7
d_call: NA
v_call: TRBV7-9
clone_size: NA

cdr3_nt: TGCGCCAGCAGCATAGCGGGACTCTCGGGGGAGCAGTACTTC
cdr3_aa: CASSIAGLSGEQYF
j_call: TRBJ2-7
d_call: TRBD2
v_call: TRBV5-1
clone_size: many

cdr3_nt: TGCGCCAGCAGCTTGGTAACTAGCGGGAGAGGCGGAGCAGATACGCAGTATTTT
cdr3_aa: CASSLVTSGRGGADTQYF
j_call: TRBJ2-3
d_call: TRBD2
v_call: TRBV5-1
clone_size: NA